This T cell receptor (beta chain) came from a study of blood T cell repertoires in COVID-19. Overall study: From the United States, Italy and Spain came samples of acute and convalescent COVID-19. Sources were T cells, B-cell-depleted T cells, or PBMCs; the material itself was cDNA or gDNA.

This clone appeared a few times. Germline V gives CDR1 SGHNT, CDR2 YYREEE (reference sequence). V dropped 4 bases and J dropped 5; count of bases not matched to a gene: 11. The CDR3 covers 15 residues. In the original workflow: Amplifying reference gene primers gave estimates of nucleated cell counts. The data were produced by immunoSEQ multiplex PCR, yet TCRdb's version contains in-frame clones alone and is incomplete. D and trimming were read from the DNA, whereas the V and J calls and clone size are those reported in that table. The table lists 150,000 to 200,000 clones, under 95% of them singletons.

The clonotype was recovered from a man aged 55 to 70 with active or convalescent COVID-19. The sample comprised peripheral blood. This chain links TRBV5-4 with TRBJ1-2; 7 nucleotides match TRBD1. The CDR3 bases are TGTGCCAGCAGCCCCGAGGGGGCATTGGGGTATGGCTACACCTTC. It specifies CASSPEGALGYGYTF.